The sequence of this T cell receptor beta chain was determined in a study of OX40 agonist ivuxolimab in advanced cancers. Study overall: Every 2 weeks, patients received ivuxolimab intravenously, dosed at 0.01 to 10 mg/kg. Study-wide results and limits: No antigen was identified for the clonally expanded peripheral T cells.

This CDR3 contains 16 residues. V lost 6 bases and J 6 bases, leaving 20 bases between the germline ends. The germline gives CDR1 SEHNR, CDR2 FQNEAQ (reference sequence). Some clones are missing from TCRdb's copy, which holds only in-frame ones; the method was immunoSEQ multiplex PCR. The repertoire includes roughly 76,000 clones, more than 85% of them detected once, and 7.6% sits in the top ten. Concerning this clone: Its target is unknown.

The specimen was CD4+ or CD8+ T cells sorted from blood, collected in a trial of the OX40 agonist ivuxolimab. This clonotype was obtained from an adult with an advanced solid tumor such as melanoma, head and neck, liver or kidney cancer. The J gene is TRBJ1-4, the V gene TRBV7-9, with D unresolved. CDR3 DNA: TGTGCCAGCAGTCAAACCCAGGAGTCTCTCCATGAAAAACTGTTTTTT. It specifies CASSQTQESLHEKLFF.